This T cell receptor beta chain stems from a study of T cell changes during pregnancy in multiple sclerosis. Sequencing was performed with immunoSEQ multiplex PCR; in TCRdb, only in-frame clones are kept and a portion is missing. Here the sample spans about 33,000 clones, roughly nine tenths being singletons. The CDR3 extends over 15 amino acids. V shed 6 bases, J shed 2 bases, and the junction held 6 bases outside the gene matches. The germline V gene encodes CDR1 LNHDA and CDR2 SQIVND (reference sequence). This clone has only one observation. The sequencing here drew on CD4+ T cells from peripheral blood mononuclear cells, taken in the third trimester of pregnancy. The receptor was derived from a female donor in good health, enrolled as a control in a pregnancy study. The rearrangement uses TRBV19 and TRBJ1-5; 8 bases map to TRBD1. CDR3 region: CASSRTGLGNQPQHF. The CDR3 nucleotides are TGTGCCAGTAGCCGGACAGGGTTGGGCAATCAGCCCCAGCATTTT. The full variable domain, its missing parts supplied by reference TRBV19 and TRBJ1-5, is DGGITQSPKYLFRKEGQNVTLSCEQNLNHDAMYWYRQDPGQGLRLIYYSQIVNDFQKGDIAEGYSVSREKKESFPLTVTSAQKNPTAFYLCASSRTGLGNQPQHFGDGTRLSIL.